This TCR beta chain was documented in a study of T cell changes during pregnancy in multiple sclerosis. TCRdb keeps only in-frame clones here, not all; method: immunoSEQ multiplex PCR. The sample yields some 17,000 clones, almost 85% seen once. V was shortened by 11 bases and J by 1 base, with 14 bases between the two germline ends. The CDR3 length is 13 residues. Germline CDR1 reads SEHNR; CDR2 reads FQNEAQ (reference sequence). V gene TRBV7-9 combines with J gene TRBJ1-2; D possibly corresponds to TRBD1 (6 bases). This sequence was found in a female donor in good health, enrolled as a control in a pregnancy study. The sequencing here drew on CD8+ T cells from peripheral blood mononuclear cells, taken in the third trimester of pregnancy. The CDR3 DNA reads as TGTGCCTGCCGGGACACCGATAACTATGGCTACACCTTC. Encoded protein: CACRDTDNYGYTF.